Described below is a single T cell receptor beta chain sequence and its context. What it recognizes is unknown. Only in-frame clones appear in the TCRdb table, and some are missing; sequencing was by immunoSEQ multiplex PCR. Here the sample spans 60,000 to 75,000 clones, about 85% being singletons. The sample belongs to a study of OX40 agonist ivuxolimab in advanced cancers. Trimming removed 3 bases at V and 1 base at J, with 9 bases between. This CDR3 is built from 14 residues. The germline CDR1 and CDR2 sequences are SGHAT and FQNNGV. Points from the study as a whole: The average count of expanded clones was higher among CD8+ T cells than among CD4+. Clonal expansion from baseline to week 6 occurred in both CD4+ and CD8+ T cells.

Here the sequenced sample was CD4+ or CD8+ T cells sorted from blood, taken in a trial of the OX40 agonist ivuxolimab. This TCR was recovered from an adult with an advanced solid tumor such as melanoma, head and neck, liver or kidney cancer. The chain recombines TRBV11-2 with TRBJ2-5; unclear D gene. This CDR3 is CASSFPDTQETQYF. The CDR3 DNA follows: TGTGCCAGCAGCTTCCCCGACACCCAAGAGACCCAGTACTTC. Using reference TRBV11-2 and TRBJ2-5 for the parts outside the CDR3, the full variable domain is EAGVAQSPRYKIIEKRQSVAFWCNPISGHATLYWYQQILGQGPKLLIQFQNNGVVDDSQLPKDRFSAERLKGVDSTLKIQPAKLEDSAVYLCASSFPDTQETQYFGPGTRLLVL.